A selection of T cell receptor beta chains follows, all from one sample in a study of graft-versus-host responses after intestinal transplantation. TCRdb keeps only in-frame clones here, not all; method: immunoSEQ multiplex PCR. The data hold 95,000 to 150,000 clones, with 85% to 95% observed a single time. No antigen has been identified for these receptors. The sample here was unstimulated CD4+ T cells sorted from spleen or lymph node cells, taken before intestinal transplant. The source of these receptors is a human donor who received an intestinal transplant. Both conserved end residues are part of each CDR3. D genes are given only for firm matches. Some rows have no size entry. The others give once, few or many, or a class for an expanded clone.

CDR3aa,CDR3nt,abundance,j_gene,d_gene,v_gene
CASSPGTFSSYEQYF,TGCGCCAGCAGCCCTGGGACCTTCAGCTCCTACGAGCAGTACTTC,.,TRBJ2-7,.,TRBV4-1
CASSIGSFGTDTQYF,TGTGCCAGCAGTATCGGGAGCTTTGGCACAGATACGCAGTATTTT,.,TRBJ2-3,.,TRBV28
CASSPGVGATNYGYTF,TGTGCCAGCTCACCCGGAGTGGGGGCTACTAACTATGGCTACACCTTC,.,TRBJ1-2,.,TRBV18
CASSGGKTPTNEKLFF,TGCGCCAGCAGCGGGGGGAAGACACCGACTAATGAAAAACTGTTTTTT,few,TRBJ1-4,.,TRBV5-1
CASSIVPGLTYEQYF,TGTGCCAGTAGTATAGTTCCAGGACTAACCTACGAGCAGTACTTC,.,TRBJ2-7,.,TRBV19
CATRDTYYEQYF,TGTGCCACCCGGGACACCTACTACGAGCAGTACTTC,once,TRBJ2-7,.,TRBV28
CAWSPNVGAREQYF,TGTGCCTGGAGCCCAAACGTAGGGGCGCGGGAGCAGTACTTC,.,TRBJ2-7,.,TRBV30
CASSATSTDTQYF,TGTGCCAGCAGCGCCACTAGCACAGATACGCAGTATTTT,.,TRBJ2-3,.,TRBV6-4
CASSFSGPNTEAFF,TGCGCCAGCAGCTTTTCAGGGCCGAACACTGAAGCTTTCTTT,.,TRBJ1-1,.,TRBV5-1
CASSPDPGGPSYNEQFF,TGTGCCAGCAGCCCCGATCCGGGCGGACCGTCCTACAATGAGCAGTTCTTC,.,TRBJ2-1,.,TRBV7-3
CAWSVQSGAYNEQFF,TGTGCCTGGAGTGTACAAAGCGGAGCTTACAATGAGCAGTTCTTC,.,TRBJ2-1,.,TRBV30
CASRYGTIPFEQFF,TGTGCCAGCAGGTACGGGACTATCCCGTTTGAGCAGTTCTTC,once,TRBJ2-1,TRBD2,TRBV28
CASSQMDARTSGSGTQYF,TGCGCCAGCAGCCAAATGGATGCCCGGACTAGCGGGAGTGGGACCCAGTACTTC,.,TRBJ2-5,TRBD2,TRBV4-1
CSAEGVDTQYF,TGCAGTGCTGAGGGTGTAGATACGCAGTATTTT,.,TRBJ2-3,.,TRBV20-1
CSVVGQEHNEQFF,TGCAGCGTTGTCGGGCAGGAGCACAATGAGCAGTTCTTC,.,TRBJ2-1,.,TRBV29-1
CASTYSRWFAGLRQPQHF,TGTGCCAGCACCTACTCCCGTTGGTTCGCGGGTTTGAGGCAGCCCCAGCATTTT,.,TRBJ1-5,.,TRBV7-3
CASSLEGASYNEQFF,TGTGCCAGCAGTTTAGAAGGAGCGTCCTACAATGAGCAGTTCTTC,.,TRBJ2-1,.,TRBV28
CASSQAGGANVLTF,TGTGCCAGCTCCCAAGCGGGCGGGGCCAACGTCCTGACTTTC,.,TRBJ2-6,.,TRBV18
CASSVDPQSATQYF,TGTGCCAGCAGCGTAGATCCCCAATCGGCTACGCAGTATTTT,.,TRBJ2-3,.,TRBV9
CAWSQGHEQYF,TGTGCCTGGAGTCAGGGACACGAGCAGTACTTC,.,TRBJ2-7,.,TRBV30
CASSLAGTNEKLFF,TGCGCCAGCAGCTTGGCGGGTACTAATGAAAAACTGTTTTTT,.,TRBJ1-4,.,TRBV5-1
CASSSKTGKNEQYF,TGTGCCAGCAGCTCCAAGACAGGGAAGAACGAGCAGTACTTC,.,TRBJ2-7,TRBD1,TRBV7-2
CAWSVNEQFF,TGTGCCTGGAGTGTCAATGAGCAGTTCTTC,.,TRBJ2-1,.,TRBV30
CASSPQKGGGETQYF,TGTGCCAGCTCACCACAAAAAGGGGGCGGAGAGACCCAGTACTTC,.,TRBJ2-5,TRBD1,TRBV18
CASATSGAQETQYF,TGCGCCAGCGCCACTAGCGGGGCCCAAGAGACCCAGTACTTC,.,TRBJ2-5,TRBD2,TRBV5-1
CASSSTAGGLGGYTF,TGTGCCAGCAGTTCTACTGCCGGGGGGCTCGGGGGCTACACCTTC,.,TRBJ1-2,.,TRBV28
CASSLGTGAYEQYF,TGTGCCAGCAGCTTAGGGACGGGGGCCTACGAGCAGTACTTC,.,TRBJ2-7,.,TRBV7-9
CASSLYVGNTIYF,TGCGCCAGCAGCCTGTATGTGGGAAACACCATATATTTT,.,TRBJ1-3,.,TRBV5-1
CASSPGAGMETQYF,TGTGCCAGCTCACCAGGGGCTGGGATGGAGACCCAGTACTTC,.,TRBJ2-5,.,TRBV18
CAISESLLAGVRDEQFF,TGTGCCATCAGTGAGTCCCTACTAGCGGGAGTCCGAGATGAGCAGTTCTTC,.,TRBJ2-1,TRBD2,TRBV10-3
CASSLVTGVGDDTQYF,TGCGCCAGCAGCTTGGTGACAGGGGTGGGAGACGATACGCAGTATTTT,once,TRBJ2-3,TRBD1,TRBV5-1
CASSLGDVRESYEQYF,TGCGCCAGCAGCTTGGGGGACGTTAGGGAGTCCTACGAGCAGTACTTC,.,TRBJ2-7,.,TRBV5-1
CASSRTGSREQYF,TGTGCCAGCAGCCGGACAGGGTCACGCGAGCAGTACTTC,.,TRBJ2-7,TRBD1,TRBV28
CASSTPGATNEKLFF,TGCGCCAGCAGCACGCCGGGGGCAACTAATGAAAAACTGTTTTTT,once,TRBJ1-4,.,TRBV4-1
CASSIETSGSNEQFF,TGTGCCAGTAGTATCGAGACTAGCGGGAGTAATGAGCAGTTCTTC,.,TRBJ2-1,TRBD2,TRBV19
CAGKQASLYNEQFF,TGTGCCGGAAAACAGGCGTCCCTCTACAATGAGCAGTTCTTC,once,TRBJ2-1,.,TRBV2
CASSLWGFAGRYQETQYF,TGTGCCAGCAGCTTATGGGGGTTCGCGGGAAGGTACCAAGAGACCCAGTACTTC,.,TRBJ2-5,.,TRBV7-2
CASSLTFTPRGEQFF,TGTGCCAGCAGCTTAACGTTTACCCCCCGGGGCGAGCAGTTCTTC,.,TRBJ2-1,.,TRBV7-3
CASSPPGLGGYTF,TGTGCCAGCAGCCCCCCGGGGTTGGGTGGCTACACCTTC,.,TRBJ1-2,.,TRBV7-3
CASSQPFRGRGYEQYF,TGCGCCAGCAGCCAACCCTTTAGGGGGAGAGGGTACGAGCAGTACTTC,.,TRBJ2-7,.,TRBV4-1
CASSQSSGLYNEQFF,TGTGCCAGCAGCCAGTCTAGCGGACTATACAATGAGCAGTTCTTC,.,TRBJ2-1,TRBD2,TRBV5-4
CASSPGMNTEAFF,TGTGCCAGTAGTCCGGGCATGAACACTGAAGCTTTCTTT,.,TRBJ1-1,.,TRBV19
CATSGGGVEQYF,TGTGCCACCAGCGGGGGGGGCGTTGAGCAGTACTTC,.,TRBJ2-7,.,TRBV15
CASSLIGTGVYEQYF,TGTGCCAGCAGTTTAATCGGGACAGGGGTCTACGAGCAGTACTTC,.,TRBJ2-7,TRBD1,TRBV27
CASRRGVAGNTIYF,TGTGCCAGCAGGCGAGGGGTGGCTGGAAACACCATATATTTT,.,TRBJ1-3,.,TRBV6-5
CASRQSGAYEQYF,TGTGCCAGCAGGCAAAGCGGAGCCTACGAGCAGTACTTC,.,TRBJ2-7,.,TRBV6-1
CASSLENAIYF,TGTGCCAGCAGCTTAGAGAACGCCATATATTTT,few,TRBJ1-3,.,TRBV7-9
CASSPGGLNEKLFF,TGCGCCAGCAGCCCTGGGGGGCTTAATGAAAAACTGTTTTTT,few,TRBJ1-4,.,TRBV5-1
CASSLTSLDRTLYGYTF,TGTGCCAGCAGCTTGACCTCCTTGGACAGGACCCTCTATGGCTACACCTTC,.,TRBJ1-2,TRBD1,TRBV5-6
CAISPGARGERELFF,TGTGCCATCAGTCCCGGGGCCAGGGGGGAGAGGGAGCTGTTTTTT,.,TRBJ2-2,.,TRBV10-3
CASTTIPETQYF,TGTGCCAGCACGACCATTCCAGAGACCCAGTACTTC,.,TRBJ2-5,.,TRBV7-9
CASSLGSRTSVGYEQYF,TGTGCCAGCAGCTTAGGGAGCAGGACTAGCGTCGGGTACGAGCAGTACTTC,once,TRBJ2-7,TRBD2,TRBV13
CASSSPTGNRDEQYF,TGTGCCAGCAGTTCGCCCACAGGGAATCGAGACGAGCAGTACTTC,.,TRBJ2-7,.,TRBV28
CASSLEPEGYTF,TGTGCCAGCAGCCTTGAACCTGAAGGCTACACCTTC,.,TRBJ1-2,.,TRBV28
CAWSVGGGLPPKQYF,TGTGCCTGGAGTGTAGGCGGGGGACTCCCTCCGAAGCAGTACTTC,.,TRBJ2-7,TRBD2,TRBV30
CASSSGRPSTNEKLFF,TGTGCCAGCAGTTCGGGACGGCCTTCAACTAATGAAAAACTGTTTTTT,.,TRBJ1-4,.,TRBV6-5
CATSRDRDTQYF,TGTGCCACCAGCAGAGATCGGGATACGCAGTATTTT,.,TRBJ2-3,.,TRBV15